One sample yielded the 26 T cell receptor beta chains listed below, sequenced in a study of OX40 agonist ivuxolimab in advanced cancers. Assay: immunoSEQ multiplex PCR; the TCRdb copy retains only in-frame clones and omits some. The table includes around 40,000 clones, 70% to 85% detected once. The source material was CD4+ or CD8+ T cells sorted from blood, sampled in a trial of the OX40 agonist ivuxolimab. The receptors here all came from an adult with an advanced solid tumor such as melanoma, head and neck, liver or kidney cancer.

This chain links TRBV10-3 with TRBJ2-3, with 9 positions matching TRBD2. The CDR3 has 15 amino acids. Germline trimming cut 2 bases from V and 5 bases from J; bases unmatched to any gene: 5. CDR1 ENHRY and CDR2 SYGVKD come from the germline V gene. CDR3 DNA: TGTGCCATCAGTGAGCATGCGGGGGGGCAAGATACGCAGTATTTT. Its translation: CAISEHAGGQDTQYF.

The chain couples TRBV28 to TRBJ1-2, with 8 bases that match TRBD1. Germline V gene data show CDR1 as MDHEN and CDR2 as SYDVKM. The CDR3 covers 21 residues. Trimming cost V 7 bases and J 8 bases; bases outside gene matches: 33. In DNA form, the CDR3 reads TGTGCCAGCAATATCCACCCCAAAAACCTTCTTATCCACCGACAGGGGCGAGGCTACACCTTC. This translates into CASNIHPKNLLIHRQGRGYTF.

The CDR3 protein is CASSLMTSPTDTQYF. CDR3 DNA: TGTGCCAGCAGTTTAATGACTAGTCCCACAGATACGCAGTATTTT. The chain is built from TRBV27 and TRBJ2-3, with D maybe TRBD2 (6 bases). The CDR3 is 15 residues long. Trimming removed 2 bases at V and 2 bases at J, with 11 bases between. Germline CDR1 reads MNHEY; CDR2 reads SMNVEV (reference sequence).

V usage is TRBV30 and J usage is TRBJ2-5; D is possibly TRBD1 (7 bases). The CDR3 consists of 13 residues. Germline CDR1 GTSNPN, CDR2 SVGIG (reference sequence). Trimming cost V 2 bases and J 7 bases, with 14 bases left between them. The CDR3 nucleotides are TGTGCCTGGAGTCCCCCAGGGGGGTGGACCCAGTACTTC. As protein: CAWSPPGGWTQYF.

This clone appeared many times. V usage is TRBV27 and J usage is TRBJ1-5; D gene uncertain. Trimming stripped 6 bases from V and 3 bases from J, with 15 bases between. The CDR3 runs 15 residues. Germline-derived CDR1 and CDR2 are MNHEY and SMNVEV (reference sequence). This chain's CDR3 is CASRAGFTLNQPQHF. CDR3 sequence (DNA): TGTGCCAGCAGAGCGGGGTTTACACTCAATCAGCCCCAGCATTTT.

In its sample, this clone was seen once. The chain recombines TRBV6-5 with TRBJ2-5, with 13 nucleotides matching TRBD2. With V trimmed by 6 bases and J by 7 bases, 8 bases remained unmatched. Germline V gene lookup returns CDR1 MNHEY and CDR2 SVGAGI. The CDR3 consists of 15 residues. The CDR3 sequence is CASRAGTSGVLTQYF. For the CDR3, the DNA is TGTGCCAGCAGGGCCGGGACTAGCGGGGTGTTGACCCAGTACTTC.

The chain uses TRBV19 and TRBJ1-1; D unresolved. The CDR3 covers 13 residues. The ends were cut back, 0 bases at V and 5 bases at J, with 7 bases in the middle. The germline V gene encodes CDR1 LNHDA and CDR2 SQIVND (reference sequence). The CDR3 DNA follows: TGTGCCAGTAGTATAGATCTCTGGACTGAAGCTTTCTTT. It yields the protein CASSIDLWTEAFF.

The chain carries TRBV20-1 and TRBJ1-2, with TRBD1 as a possible D gene (6 bases). Germline V gene lookup returns CDR1 DFQATT and CDR2 SNEGSKA (reference sequence). This CDR3 is built from 11 residues. V lost 6 bases, J lost 10 bases, and 15 bases lay in between. The DNA for the CDR3 is TGCAGTGCCCCGGCTCAGGGGATCTACACCTTC. As protein: CSAPAQGIYTF.

The genes are TRBV6-1 and TRBJ1-1; D unresolved. This CDR3 spans 15 amino acids. Germline CDR1 and CDR2: MNHNS and SASEGT. Trimming cost V 1 base and J 1 base, with 10 bases left between them. The CDR3 reads CASSEGWRWNTEAFF. The DNA for the CDR3 is TGTGCCAGCAGTGAAGGATGGCGGTGGAACACTGAAGCTTTCTTT.

The J gene is TRBJ1-1, the V gene TRBV6-1; unclear D gene. The CDR3 is made up of 13 amino acids. V was cut by 6 bases and J by 0 bases, with 8 bases left in between. Germline V gene lookup returns CDR1 MNHNS and CDR2 SASEGT. The CDR3: CASSHTMNTEAFF. Here the CDR3 DNA reads TGTGCCAGCAGCCACACCATGAACACTGAAGCTTTCTTT.

The count of this clone is one. The CDR3 reads CASSVKGTLNQPQHF. The CDR3 region has the DNA TGTGCCAGCAGTGTAAAAGGGACTCTAAATCAGCCCCAGCATTTT. This sequence joins TRBV25-1 and TRBJ1-5, with a tentative D call TRBD1 (5 bases). The germline CDR1 and CDR2 sequences are MGHDK and SYGVNS. Trimming removed 4 bases from V and 4 bases from J, with 14 bases in between. This CDR3 spans 15 amino acids. Full variable domain (missing parts from reference TRBV25-1 and TRBJ1-5): EADIYQTPRYLVIGTGKKITLECSQTMGHDKMYWYQQDPGMELHLIHYSYGVNSTEKGDLSSESTVSRIRTEHFPLTLESARPSHTSQYLCASSVKGTLNQPQHFGDGTRLSIL.

The chain uses TRBV7-8 and TRBJ1-1; possibly TRBD1 for D (5 bases). Germline CDR1 SGHVS, CDR2 FQNEAQ. The CDR3 consists of 14 residues. Between the trimmed V and J ends, which lost 5 bases and 2 bases, there was a span of 12 bases. The CDR3 DNA sequence: TGTGCCAGCAGCCTCAATTGGGGCAACACTGAAGCTTTCTTT. It codes for CASSLNWGNTEAFF. Filled out from reference TRBV7-8 and TRBJ1-1, the complete variable domain reads GAGVSQSPRYKVAKRGQDVALRCDPISGHVSLFWYQQALGQGPEFLTYFQNEAQLDKSGLPSDRFFAERPEGSVSTLKIQRTQQEDSAVYLCASSLNWGNTEAFFGQGTRLTVV.

The chain combines TRBV6-6 with TRBJ1-1; a weak D match, TRBD1 (5 bases). CDR1 and CDR2 (germline): MNHNY, SVGAGI (reference sequence). The V gene lost 2 bases and the J gene lost 2 bases, with 15 bases spanning the gap. The CDR3 covers 16 residues. CDR3: CASSYPSGLHNTEAFF. The CDR3 DNA reads TGTGCCAGCAGTTACCCGTCAGGGCTTCATAACACTGAAGCTTTCTTT.

This chain links TRBV7-2 with TRBJ2-5; 11 bases map to TRBD2. Germline CDR1 is SGHTA and CDR2 is FQGNSA. The CDR3 contains 18 residues. Trimming cost V 4 bases and J 4 bases; bases outside gene matches: 14. The CDR3 is CASSSGLAGGRSGETQYF. CDR3 sequence (DNA): TGTGCCAGCAGCTCCGGGCTAGCGGGGGGAAGGTCAGGAGAGACCCAGTACTTC.

This chain joins TRBV30 and TRBJ1-5; TRBD1 might be the D (5 bases). From germline, CDR1 is GTSNPN and CDR2 SVGIG (reference sequence). There are 15 residues in the CDR3. V lost 3 bases and J 3 bases, leaving 15 bases between the germline ends. Here the CDR3 reads CAWSRSGLDNQPQHF. CDR3 coding DNA: TGTGCCTGGAGCAGATCAGGGTTGGACAATCAGCCCCAGCATTTT.

This chain links TRBV5-6 with TRBJ2-7, with D perhaps given as TRBD1 or TRBD2 (5 bases each). The CDR3 spans 13 residues. V lost 3 bases, J lost 9 bases, and 16 bases lay in between. Germline CDR1 SGHDT, CDR2 YYEEEE. The CDR3 DNA follows: TGTGCCAGCAGCTCCGGGGACGGCGTTGGGCAGTACGTC. Encoded protein: CASSSGDGVGQYV.

This clone appeared a few times. The chain carries TRBV6-1 and TRBJ2-7; D possibly matches TRBD1 or TRBD2 (5 bases each). CDR1 is MNHNS, CDR2 SASEGT, per germline. The length of the CDR3 is 14 residues. Trimming removed 6 bases from V and 0 bases from J, with 12 bases in between. The CDR3 region is CASRRGPGSYEQYV. CDR3 in DNA: TGTGCCAGCAGGAGGGGCCCCGGCTCCTACGAGCAGTACGTC.

The chain recombines TRBV5-2 with TRBJ1-4. TRBV5-2 is flagged as a pseudogene. CDR3 length: 17 residues. The CDR3 sequence is CASSQKFPQGAHEKLFF. The CDR3 DNA sequence: TGCGCCAGCAGCCAAAAATTTCCTCAGGGAGCACATGAAAAACTGTTTTTT.

The chain uses TRBV9 and TRBJ1-1, with D possibly matching TRBD1 (6 bases). Trimming took off 0 bases at V and 7 bases at J, with 10 bases between the two ends. The CDR3 is 13 amino acids. Germline lookup yields CDR1 SGDLS and CDR2 YYNGEE. This chain's CDR3 is CASSVGGRSEAFF. The DNA of the CDR3 is TGTGCCAGCAGCGTAGGGGGGCGGAGTGAAGCTTTCTTT.

The chain couples TRBV10-3 to TRBJ1-2; D remains ambiguous. V shed 3 bases and J shed 5 bases, with 13 bases lying between them. The CDR3 has 14 residues. Germline V gene lookup returns CDR1 ENHRY and CDR2 SYGVKD. CDR3 coding DNA: TGTGCCATCAGTGACCCCAAAGAACATTATGGCTACACCTTC. This translates into CAISDPKEHYGYTF.

The CDR3 nucleotides are TGCGCCAGCAAACGGGACCCTCATAATGAAAAACTGTTTTTT. Encoded protein: CASKRDPHNEKLFF. The rearrangement links TRBV5-1 to TRBJ1-4; maybe TRBD1 (5 bases). The CDR3 is 14 amino acids. V lost 6 bases to trimming and J lost 4 bases, with 13 bases between them. Looked up from germline, CDR1 is SGHRS and CDR2 is YFSETQ.

The chain employs TRBV7-9 and TRBJ2-7; D is possibly TRBD1 (5 bases). CDR3 size: 17 residues. Germline-derived CDR1 and CDR2 are SEHNR and FQNEAQ (reference sequence). Between the trimmed V and J ends, which lost 1 base and 3 bases, there was a span of 19 bases. Here the CDR3 reads CASSLGGQGGPLYEQYV. DNA of the CDR3: TGTGCCAGCAGCTTAGGGGGCCAGGGTGGGCCCCTCTACGAGCAGTACGTC.

The DNA of the CDR3 is TGCGCCAGCAGTGACTTTGCGGGGAGCACAGATACGCAGTATTTT. As protein: CASSDFAGSTDTQYF. This chain links TRBV10-2 with TRBJ2-3, with D perhaps TRBD2 (6 bases). The CDR3 has 15 amino acids. V was pared by 3 bases and J by 0 bases, with 10 bases between. Germline V gives CDR1 WSHSY, CDR2 SAAADI.

This clone was seen at least ten times. V and J are TRBV18 and TRBJ1-1; D is possibly TRBD1 (5 bases). The CDR3 consists of 14 residues. Germline loops: CDR1 KGHSH, CDR2 LQKENI. The V end was cut by 2 bases, the J end by 0 bases, with 7 bases between. The CDR3 coding sequence is TGTGCCAGCTCACCAGGGGCGGTGAACACTGAAGCTTTCTTT. Protein product: CASSPGAVNTEAFF.

This rearrangement joins TRBV4-1 to TRBJ1-5; the D is unclear. Germline CDR1 and CDR2: MGHRA and YSYEKL. The CDR3 totals 16 residues. The V and J ends lost 0 bases and 5 bases respectively, with 14 bases between them. CDR3 amino acids: CASSQDPTVSYQPQHF. As DNA, the CDR3 is TGCGCCAGCAGCCAAGATCCAACAGTTTCCTATCAGCCCCAGCATTTT.

The chain recombines TRBV2 with TRBJ2-3; D call uncertain. CDR1 and CDR2 (germline): SNHLY, FYNNEI. This CDR3 is 12 amino acids long. Deletions cut 6 bases from V and 5 bases from J, with 9 bases between. The DNA of the CDR3 is TGTGCCAGCAGGTCGACCGGAGATACGCAGTATTTT. Amino acid sequence: CASRSTGDTQYF.